This T cell receptor (beta chain) was recorded in a study of CD8+ T cells in alopecia areata. Concerning this clone itself: Its antigen remains unknown.

Isolated RNA was reverse transcribed into cDNA used as the sequencing template. Profiled with immunoSEQ multiplex PCR; TCRdb holds only in-frame clones, not every one. The data show under 85,000 clones, about 44% seen once. General study findings and limits: Relative to normal scalp, lesional scalp, especially alopecia totalis/universalis, showed higher clonality. Whereas mice showed it more clearly, TCR sharing across patients was murkier, possibly because of HLA.

This sequence was found in a human donor with alopecia areata. Sequences were derived from CD8+ T cells sorted from blood, sampled at week 0.

CDR3 sequence (DNA): TGTGCCAGCAGTTACTCGCCGGGACAGGGTAATCAGCCCCAGCATTTT. It translates to CASSYSPGQGNQPQHF. The gene calls are TRBV6-5 and TRBJ1-5; 9 bases are shared with TRBD1. The CDR3 spans 16 residues. Trimming at V came to 0 bases and at J to 4 bases, leaving 4 bases not matched to a gene. Germline V gene data show CDR1 as MNHEY and CDR2 as SVGAGI.